This T cell receptor (beta chain) is from a study of blood T cells in healthy people across ages. Together with a sample-barcoded 5' primer, a J-beta primer mix was included in a second PCR lasting roughly 6 to 12 cycles. TCRdb reanalysed the 5' RACE reads using MiXCR and keeps one entry per CDR3 protein. The repertoire holds a few hundred thousand distinct CDR3 sequences, with roughly 29% as singletons. The table lists this clonotype with a few counts. The CDR3 has 14 residues. From germline, CDR1 is MRHNA and CDR2 SNTAGT. The V and J ends lost 7 bases and 2 bases respectively, with 12 bases between them.

The chain recombines TRBV6-4 with TRBJ1-5, with D maybe TRBD1 (6 bases). The sample consisted of blood. The TCR originated in a woman aged 70 to 79 in good health. CDR3 sequence (DNA): TGTGCCAGCACCGCGGAGGGGGGCAATCAGCCCCAGCATTTT. Amino acid sequence: CASTAEGGNQPQHF.